A selection of T cell receptor beta chains follows, all from one sample in a study of neurological immune-mediated disorders. Via MiXCR, TCRdb re-called the 5' RACE reads, giving one row per CDR3 protein. The sample shows approximately 100,000 distinct CDR3 sequences, around 3.3% of them seen only once. What was sequenced was PBMCs. The receptors here all came from a woman younger than 35 with multiple sclerosis. CDR3s include the opening cysteine and the closing phenylalanine or tryptophan. D genes are given only for firm matches. Clone size is not always given. Where it is, it says once, few, many or a class for expanded clones.

>TRBV5-1|-|many|TRBJ2-5
CASSFTGLRGKETQYF
TGCGCCAGCAGCTTTACGGGGTTGAGGGGAAAAGAGACCCAGTACTTC
>TRBV29-1|-|many|TRBJ2-2
CSVDAGRNTGELFF
TGCAGCGTTGATGCAGGTCGGAACACCGGGGAGCTGTTTTTT
>TRBV7-2|-|many|TRBJ2-1
CASSLAGLREQFF
TGTGCCAGCAGCCTCGCAGGGTTAAGGGAGCAGTTCTTC
>TRBV11-2|-|many|TRBJ2-3
CASSPGGLPDTQYF
TGTGCCAGCAGCCCGGGGGGCTTGCCAGATACGCAGTATTTT
>TRBV12-3/TRBV12-4|TRBD2|many|TRBJ2-3
CASRPTGTSGRDTQYF
TGTGCCAGCAGGCCCACCGGGACTAGCGGGAGAGATACGCAGTATTTT
>TRBV28|-|-|TRBJ1-4
CASSDGVVDEKLFF
TGTGCCAGCAGCGACGGTGTGGTAGATGAAAAACTGTTTTTT
>TRBV4-3|-|-|TRBJ2-7
CASSHFGGAYEQYF
TGCGCCAGCAGCCACTTCGGAGGGGCCTACGAGCAGTACTTC
>TRBV7-2|-|many|TRBJ2-1
CASSLPYNEQFF
TGTGCCAGCAGCTTACCCTACAATGAGCAGTTCTTC
>TRBV6-1|TRBD1|many|TRBJ1-2
CASSSPGTVFYGYTF
TGTGCCAGCAGTTCCCCCGGGACAGTCTTCTATGGCTACACCTTC
>TRBV13|-|many|TRBJ2-1
CASSPRPGPAVGNEQFF
TGTGCCAGCAGCCCCCGCCCGGGACCAGCGGTGGGCAATGAGCAGTTCTTC
>TRBV25-1|-|many|TRBJ1-2
CASSAQGVGGYTF
TGTGCCAGCAGTGCTCAGGGAGTGGGCGGCTACACCTTC
>TRBV20-1|TRBD1|-|TRBJ1-5
CSASEGQINQPQHF
TGCAGTGCTAGTGAGGGACAGATCAATCAGCCCCAGCATTTT
>TRBV27|-|many|TRBJ2-3
CASSLSALHTDTQYF
TGTGCCAGCAGTTTATCGGCTTTGCACACAGATACGCAGTATTTT
>TRBV7-2|TRBD2|many|TRBJ2-3
CASSLGGTSVDTQYF
TGTGCCAGCAGCTTAGGAGGGACTAGCGTAGATACGCAGTATTTT
>TRBV7-3|TRBD1|many|TRBJ2-7
CASSAAGQGPYEQYF
TGTGCCAGCAGCGCCGCCGGACAGGGACCCTACGAGCAGTACTTC
>TRBV5-5|TRBD1|many|TRBJ1-4
CASSSRTGTGDEKLFF
TGTGCCAGCAGCTCACGGACCGGGACAGGAGATGAAAAACTGTTTTTT
>TRBV18|TRBD1|many|TRBJ2-4
CASSQGTGTNIQYF
TGTGCCAGCTCACAGGGGACAGGGACGAACATTCAGTACTTC
>TRBV20-1|TRBD1|many|TRBJ2-7
CSAREKQGSYEQYF
TGCAGTGCTAGAGAGAAACAGGGGTCCTACGAGCAGTACTTC
>TRBV6-5|-|many|TRBJ1-1
CASSYAGPNTEAFF
TGTGCCAGCAGTTACGCGGGCCCTAACACTGAAGCTTTCTTT
>TRBV24-1|TRBD2|many|TRBJ2-7
CATRSTSGMSYEQYF
TGTGCCACCCGTTCGACTAGCGGGATGTCCTACGAGCAGTACTTC
>TRBV25-1|-|many|TRBJ1-1
CASSPTEGTGTEAFF
TGTGCCAGCAGCCCAACGGAGGGTACGGGCACTGAAGCTTTCTTT
>TRBV15|-|many|TRBJ2-3
CATSRDTGITSTDTQYF
TGTGCCACCAGCAGAGATACGGGAATTACTAGCACAGATACGCAGTATTTT
>TRBV4-2|TRBD2|many|TRBJ2-7
CASSQDVPPAASGADEQYF
TGTGCCAGCAGCCAAGATGTGCCCCCCGCGGCTAGCGGGGCCGACGAGCAGTACTTC
>TRBV11-2|-|many|TRBJ2-4
CASSFQIAKNIQYF
TGTGCCAGCAGCTTCCAAATAGCCAAAAACATTCAGTACTTC
>TRBV12-3/TRBV12-4|-|many|TRBJ1-1
CAVQVQNTEAFF
TGTGCCGTACAGGTTCAGAACACTGAAGCTTTCTTT
>TRBV11-3|TRBD2|many|TRBJ2-1
CASSWTTSGRGNEQFF
TGTGCCAGCAGCTGGACGACTAGCGGGAGGGGGAATGAGCAGTTCTTC
>TRBV20-1|TRBD2|many|TRBJ2-5
CSATNRGGETQYF
TGCAGTGCTACCAATCGGGGAGGGGAGACCCAGTACTTC
>TRBV2|-|many|TRBJ1-1
CASRDSRNTEAFF
TGTGCCAGCAGAGACAGCAGGAACACTGAAGCTTTCTTT
>TRBV5-1|-|many|TRBJ2-7
CASSQTETLMYEQYF
TGCGCCAGCAGCCAGACAGAGACCCTAATGTACGAGCAGTACTTC
>TRBV12-3/TRBV12-4|-|many|TRBJ1-5
CASSLQGHSNQPQHF
TGTGCCAGCAGTTTACAGGGGCACAGCAATCAGCCCCAGCATTTT
>TRBV5-1|-|-|TRBJ1-1
CASSMVMNTEAFF
TGCGCCAGCAGCATGGTAATGAACACTGAAGCTTTCTTT
>TRBV15|-|many|TRBJ1-5
CATSKWGPLGQPQHF
TGTGCCACCAGCAAATGGGGCCCTTTAGGTCAGCCCCAGCATTTT
>TRBV5-1|TRBD1|many|TRBJ2-2
CASSYGQVGELFF
TGCGCCAGCAGCTATGGACAGGTCGGGGAGCTGTTTTTT
>TRBV7-3|TRBD2|-|TRBJ2-1
CASSWGLGSGGRNEQFF
TGTGCCAGCAGCTGGGGACTAGGATCCGGAGGGCGCAATGAGCAGTTCTTC
>TRBV7-9|TRBD2|many|TRBJ2-7
CASSPPRTSGYEQYF
TGTGCCAGCAGCCCCCCGAGGACTAGCGGCTACGAGCAGTACTTC
>TRBV13|-|many|TRBJ2-7
CASSRRGAGEQYF
TGTGCCAGCAGCCGCCGGGGGGCTGGCGAGCAGTACTTC
>TRBV20-1|TRBD2|few|TRBJ2-7
CSATLAGASYEQYF
TGCAGTGCTACATTGGCGGGAGCGAGCTACGAGCAGTACTTC
>TRBV28|TRBD1|many|TRBJ1-1
CASSDDGQGGAFF
TGTGCCAGCAGTGATGACGGACAGGGAGGAGCTTTCTTT
>TRBV4-3|-|many|TRBJ2-2
CASSQRLAGELFF
TGCGCCAGCAGCCAAAGACTAGCCGGGGAGCTGTTTTTT
>TRBV10-3|TRBD1|many|TRBJ1-5
CAIRGQVQQPQHF
TGTGCCATCAGGGGACAGGTTCAGCAGCCCCAGCATTTT
>TRBV5-1|TRBD1|many|TRBJ2-1
CASSLGGTGDNEQFF
TGCGCCAGCAGCTTGGGAGGGACAGGGGATAATGAGCAGTTCTTC
>TRBV18|-|-|TRBJ2-1
CASSPIPSIGTTAQFF
TGTGCCAGCTCACCCATCCCCTCTATCGGGACGACAGCGCAGTTCTTC
>TRBV11-2|TRBD1|many|TRBJ2-5
CASSARGTAQETQYF
TGTGCCAGCAGCGCCAGAGGGACAGCCCAAGAGACCCAGTACTTC
>TRBV12-3/TRBV12-4|-|many|TRBJ2-5
CASSEANYQETQYF
TGTGCCAGCTCGGAGGCAAATTACCAAGAGACCCAGTACTTC
>TRBV7-2|TRBD1|many|TRBJ2-7
CASSLRQGGTFEQYF
TGTGCCAGCAGCCTCCGACAGGGGGGTACTTTCGAGCAGTACTTC